The 29 T cell receptor beta chains presented below share a single source sample, sequenced in a study of cytomegalovirus exposure and HLA in healthy donors. PCR primers comprised 60 Vbeta and 13 Jbeta primers. The method was immunoSEQ multiplex PCR; TCRdb's version includes in-frame clones alone and lacks a portion of them. The sample carries approximately 210,000 clones, about 80% recorded once. The source material was PBMCs. The receptors derive from a middle-aged man in good health and CMV-seropositive.

J is TRBJ2-7 and V is TRBV5-4; TRBD2 aligns across 7 bases. CDR3 length: 15 amino acids. Germline V gene data show CDR1 as SGHNT and CDR2 as YYREEE (reference sequence). V was pared by 0 bases and J by 3 bases, with 6 bases of the junction left unmatched. The CDR3 coding sequence is TGTGCCAGCAGCTTGGAGCGGGACCCCCTCTACGAGCAGTACGTC. Translated, it gives CASSLERDPLYEQYV.

This chain joins TRBV19 and TRBJ1-1; the match to TRBD1 covers 8 bases. The CDR3 totals 14 residues. Germline V gene lookup returns CDR1 LNHDA and CDR2 SQIVND (reference sequence). V was clipped by 5 bases and J by 5 bases; unmatched bases: 7. CDR3 DNA sequence: TGTGCCAGTAGTGAGGACAGGGCGGCTACTGAAGCTTTCTTT. Its protein is CASSEDRAATEAFF. Full variable domain (rest looked up from reference TRBV19 and TRBJ1-1): DGGITQSPKYLFRKEGQNVTLSCEQNLNHDAMYWYRQDPGQGLRLIYYSQIVNDFQKGDIAEGYSVSREKKESFPLTVTSAQKNPTAFYLCASSEDRAATEAFFGQGTRLTVV.

This chain connects TRBV5-1 to TRBJ2-1; 8 nucleotides agree with TRBD2. Germline trimming cut 1 base from V and 3 bases from J; bases unmatched to any gene: 9. The CDR3 covers 17 residues. The germline V gene has CDR1 SGHRS and CDR2 YFSETQ. CDR3 in DNA: TGCGCCAGCAGCTTGCTACCTAGCGGGCGAAACTACAATGAGCAGTTCTTC. Translating gives CASSLLPSGRNYNEQFF.

This clone was counted between two and nine times. The gene calls are TRBV5-6 and TRBJ2-5, with TRBD2 identical over 10 bases. The trim removed 1 base at V and 3 bases at J, leaving 3 bases unmatched. This CDR3 is 15 amino acids long. Germline CDR1 SGHDT, CDR2 YYEEEE. DNA for the CDR3: TGTGCCAGCAGCTTGAGCCTAGCGGGGGAAGAGACCCAGTACTTC. Amino acid sequence: CASSLSLAGEETQYF. Based on the CDR3 plus reference TRBV5-6 and TRBJ2-5, the full variable domain is DAGVTQSPTHLIKTRGQQVTLRCSPKSGHDTVSWYQQALGQGPQFIFQYYEEEERQRGNFPDRFSGHQFPNYSSELNVNALLLGDSALYLCASSLSLAGEETQYFGPGTRLLVL.

The J gene is TRBJ1-1, the V gene TRBV28, with D uncertain. This CDR3 is 13 amino acids long. V lost 3 bases to trimming and J lost 3 bases, with 8 bases between them. From germline, CDR1 is MDHEN and CDR2 SYDVKM. CDR3 DNA: TGTGCCAGCAGTTTCGAGGATTACACTGAAGCTTTCTTT. Encoded protein: CASSFEDYTEAFF.

The chain is built from TRBV19 and TRBJ1-1; D is possibly TRBD1 (6 bases). V shed 5 bases and J shed 4 bases, with 17 bases lying between them. Germline loops: CDR1 LNHDA, CDR2 SQIVND (reference sequence). The CDR3 spans 15 residues. CDR3 region: CASSYGRGSGTEAFF. Here the CDR3 DNA reads TGTGCCAGTAGTTATGGAAGGGGGTCTGGCACTGAAGCTTTCTTT.

This clone came up once. This chain joins TRBV6-5 and TRBJ1-4, with a tentative D call TRBD1 (5 bases). V was pared by 0 bases and J by 6 bases, with 11 bases between. Germline-derived CDR1 and CDR2 are MNHEY and SVGAGI. There are 15 residues in the CDR3. The CDR3, as DNA: TGTGCCAGCAGTTACTCTGGCAGGGAGGATGAAAAACTGTTTTTT. Amino acids: CASSYSGREDEKLFF.

Written as DNA, the CDR3 is TGCAGCGTTGAAGCGGGGACAGATCAAGAGACCCAGTACTTC. Translating gives CSVEAGTDQETQYF. This chain connects TRBV29-1 to TRBJ2-5; 7 nucleotides align to TRBD1. The CDR3 covers 14 residues. Trimming at V came to 1 base and at J to 2 bases, leaving 4 bases not matched to a gene. Germline V CDR1 and CDR2: SQVTM, ANQGSEA.

CDR3 bases: TGTGCCAGCAAACGGAGCTCCTACGAGCAGTACGTC. Translated, it gives CASKRSSYEQYV. The chain combines TRBV7-7 with TRBJ2-7; D is unclear. The V end lost 7 bases, the J end lost 0 bases, and 7 bases lay between the germline ends. The CDR3 sequence is 12 residues long. Germline CDR1 SSHAT, CDR2 FNYEAQ (reference sequence).

The rearrangement uses TRBV6-5 and TRBJ1-2, with 8 positions matching TRBD1. Germline V CDR1 and CDR2: MNHEY, SVGAGI. The CDR3 is made up of 11 amino acids. J lost 4 bases, V lost 8 bases, and 0 bases had no gene match. CDR3 DNA sequence: TGTGCCAGCGGGACAGGCTATGGCTACACCTTC. Translating it yields CASGTGYGYTF.

V is TRBV29-1 and J is TRBJ1-2; D is unclear. This CDR3 region has 12 residues. Germline V lookup: CDR1 SQVTM, CDR2 ANQGSEA. V shed 2 bases and J shed 4 bases, with 8 bases lying between them. DNA of the CDR3: TGCAGCGTTGAACGTCCCAGCTATGGCTACACCTTC. Encoded protein: CSVERPSYGYTF.

This chain joins TRBV19 and TRBJ2-1; the D gene is possibly TRBD2 (5 bases). Germline values: CDR1 LNHDA, CDR2 SQIVND (reference sequence). There are 14 residues in the CDR3. Trimming took off 0 bases at V and 9 bases at J, with 12 bases between the two ends. The chain's CDR3 is CASSIDLEGLEQFF. The CDR3 nucleotides read TGTGCCAGTAGTATAGATCTTGAGGGTCTTGAGCAGTTCTTC.

V and J are TRBV11-2 and TRBJ1-2; D not certain. Germline lookup yields CDR1 SGHAT and CDR2 FQNNGV. The CDR3 extends over 13 amino acids. The V gene lost 4 bases and the J gene lost 2 bases, with 8 bases spanning the gap. CDR3 DNA: TGTGCCAGCAGCTCCGACACAAACTATGGCTACACCTTC. It specifies CASSSDTNYGYTF.

The chain uses TRBV11-3 and TRBJ1-2; D is unresolved. Germline CDR1 and CDR2: SGHNT and YENEEA. Trimming took off 9 bases at V and 7 bases at J, with 21 bases between the two ends. The CDR3 is 14 amino acids. The CDR3 is CASDTGSGHSGYTF. The DNA for the CDR3 is TGTGCCAGTGATACCGGCAGCGGCCATAGTGGCTACACCTTC.

This chain uses TRBV7-9 with TRBJ2-7, with TRBD2 matching 7 bases. The CDR3 runs 14 residues. CDR1 and CDR2 from the germline V gene are SEHNR and FQNEAQ (reference sequence). Trimming cost V 1 base and J 3 bases; bases outside gene matches: 3. CDR3 amino acids: CASSLDGGSYEQYV. CDR3 sequence (DNA): TGTGCCAGCAGCTTAGATGGCGGGAGCTACGAGCAGTACGTC.

The chain has TRBV10-3 and TRBJ2-3, with TRBD1 matching 9 bases. CDR1 is ENHRY and CDR2 is SYGVKD in the germline V gene. V dropped 5 bases and J dropped 3; count of bases not matched to a gene: 3. The CDR3 length is 14 residues. CDR3 sequence: CAISNRGPTDTQYF. The CDR3 region has the DNA TGTGCCATCAGTAACAGGGGGCCGACAGATACGCAGTATTTT.

V gene TRBV7-3 combines with J gene TRBJ2-4, with 7 positions matching TRBD1. The J segment lost 0 bases and the V segment lost 3 bases, leaving 5 bases of the junction unmatched. The CDR3 spans 16 residues. Per the germline V gene, CDR1 is SGHTA and CDR2 is FQGTGA. CDR3 amino acids: CASSLGQSLAKNIQYF. The DNA of the CDR3 is TGTGCCAGCAGCTTGGGACAGTCCTTAGCCAAAAACATTCAGTACTTC. The full variable domain, its missing parts supplied by reference TRBV7-3 and TRBJ2-4, is GAGVSQTPSNKVTEKGKYVELRCDPISGHTALYWYRQSLGQGPEFLIYFQGTGAADDSGLPNDRFFAVRPEGSVSTLKIQRTERGDSAVYLCASSLGQSLAKNIQYFGAGTRLSVL.

The V and J genes are TRBV11-3 and TRBJ2-1; 8 nucleotides line up with TRBD1. This CDR3 is built from 13 residues. From germline, CDR1 is SGHNT and CDR2 YENEEA. The V gene end was trimmed by 5 bases and the J gene end by 5 bases; junction bases not matched to a gene: 2. CDR3 sequence (DNA): TGTGCCAGCAGCACGGACAGGGACAATGAGCAGTTCTTC. Its translation is CASSTDRDNEQFF.

The V call is TRBV5-1, the J call TRBJ2-7; perhaps TRBD1 as D (5 bases). The CDR3 sequence is 14 residues long. Germline assignment: CDR1 SGHRS and CDR2 YFSETQ. The germline V and J ends were trimmed by 2 bases and 2 bases, with 11 bases remaining between them. The CDR3 nucleotides read TGCGCCAGCAGCTTAGACAGACGGGCCTACGAGCAGTACTTC. It yields the protein CASSLDRRAYEQYF.

The chain is built from TRBV7-7 and TRBJ1-5, with a possible D match to TRBD1 (6 bases). This CDR3 has 13 residues. V lost 6 bases and J lost 5, with 11 bases in between. The germline V gene has CDR1 SSHAT and CDR2 FNYEAQ (reference sequence). The chain's CDR3 is CASRQTGYQPQHF. CDR3 nucleotides: TGTGCCAGCAGACAGACAGGCTATCAGCCCCAGCATTTT.

The genes are TRBV7-3 and TRBJ2-1; perhaps TRBD1 as D (6 bases). This CDR3 is built from 19 residues. Trimming left V 5 bases short and J 0 bases short, with 23 bases between. Germline lookup yields CDR1 SGHTA and CDR2 FQGTGA. The DNA of the CDR3 is TGTGCCAGCAGCCCTAGGGCCCTCGGGACAAAAAGCTCCTACAATGAGCAGTTCTTC. Residues: CASSPRALGTKSSYNEQFF.

This sequence joins TRBV7-6 and TRBJ2-1; 11 bases map to TRBD2. Losses at the gene ends were 5 bases for V and 4 bases for J; bases not matched to a gene: 10. The CDR3 runs to 17 residues. Germline CDR1 SGHVS, CDR2 FNYEAQ. The CDR3 region is CASSPQTSGASYNEQFF. The CDR3 DNA reads as TGTGCCAGCAGCCCCCAGACTAGCGGGGCCTCATACAATGAGCAGTTCTTC.

The V gene is TRBV6-1, the J gene TRBJ2-7, with 9 positions matching TRBD2. Germline-derived CDR1 and CDR2 are MNHNS and SASEGT. The CDR3 totals 13 residues. Losses at the gene ends were 11 bases for V and 2 bases for J; bases not matched to a gene: 7. The CDR3 loop is CAGRAGGTYEQYF. The CDR3 DNA reads as TGTGCCGGCCGAGCGGGAGGTACCTACGAGCAGTACTTC.

This chain links TRBV5-6 with TRBJ2-3, with D maybe TRBD2 (6 bases). The V gene's germline CDR1 is SGHDT and CDR2 YYEEEE. The CDR3 loop spans 17 amino acids. The V end lost 4 bases, the J end lost 3 bases, and 21 bases lay between the germline ends. The CDR3 nucleotides read TGTGCCAGCAGCCCCCCATGGGGAGGAGGGATGACAGATACGCAGTATTTT. This encodes CASSPPWGGGMTDTQYF.

The chain recombines TRBV10-1 with TRBJ2-1, with 13 nucleotides matching TRBD2. The CDR3 has 18 amino acids. Germline V gene data show CDR1 as WNHNN and CDR2 as SYGVQD (reference sequence). Trimming cost V 3 bases and J 4 bases; bases outside gene matches: 9. CDR3 amino acids: CASSDGTSGTSGYNEQFF. The CDR3 bases are TGCGCCAGCAGTGACGGGACTAGCGGGACGAGTGGGTACAATGAGCAGTTCTTC.

The chain combines TRBV9 with TRBJ2-1, with TRBD2 matching 7 bases. The V and J ends lost 0 bases and 4 bases, in that order; junction bases with no gene match: 4. CDR3 size: 15 residues. Germline assignment: CDR1 SGDLS and CDR2 YYNGEE. The CDR3 region has the DNA TGTGCCAGCAGCGTAGAGCTTAGCGGGTACAATGAGCAGTTCTTC. This gives the protein CASSVELSGYNEQFF.

The V call is TRBV7-8, the J call TRBJ2-5; the D gene is possibly TRBD2 (5 bases). The CDR3 length is 14 residues. Germline values: CDR1 SGHVS, CDR2 FQNEAQ. Trimming shortened V by 2 bases and J by 5 bases, and 12 bases separated the two germline ends. The DNA of the CDR3 is TGTGCCAGCAGCTTAAAGCGGAGAGGGGAGACCCAGTACTTC. It encodes CASSLKRRGETQYF.

This rearrangement joins TRBV2 to TRBJ1-1; D not resolved. CDR1 is SNHLY and CDR2 is FYNNEI in the germline V gene. CDR3 size: 13 residues. V was pared by 8 bases and J by 3 bases, with 13 bases between. The CDR3 bases are TGTGCCAGCGCTAAAGTGGTTGACACTGAAGCTTTCTTT. This sequence encodes CASAKVVDTEAFF.

The gene calls are TRBV18 and TRBJ2-3, with D possibly matching TRBD1 (6 bases). With 2 bases removed from V and 4 bases from J, the gap between germline ends came to 10 bases. Germline V gene lookup returns CDR1 KGHSH and CDR2 LQKENI. This CDR3 is 14 amino acids long. CDR3 DNA sequence: TGTGCCAGCTCACCAAAGCAGGGGCCAGATACGCAGTATTTT. Encoded protein: CASSPKQGPDTQYF.